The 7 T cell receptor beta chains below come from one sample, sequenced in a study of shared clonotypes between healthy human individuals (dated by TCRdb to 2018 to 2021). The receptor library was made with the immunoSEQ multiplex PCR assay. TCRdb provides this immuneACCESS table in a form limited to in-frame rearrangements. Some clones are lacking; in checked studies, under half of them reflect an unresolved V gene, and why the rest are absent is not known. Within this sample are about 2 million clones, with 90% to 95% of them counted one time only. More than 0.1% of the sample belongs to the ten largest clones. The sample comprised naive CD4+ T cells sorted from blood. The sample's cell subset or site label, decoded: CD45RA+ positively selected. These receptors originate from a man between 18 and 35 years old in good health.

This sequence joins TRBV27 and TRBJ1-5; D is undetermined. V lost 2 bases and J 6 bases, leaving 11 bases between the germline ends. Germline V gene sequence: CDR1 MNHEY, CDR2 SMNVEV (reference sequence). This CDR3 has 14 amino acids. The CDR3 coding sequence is TGTGCCAGCAGTTTAGGGTCGGCGGGTCAGCCCCAGCATTTT. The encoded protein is CASSLGSAGQPQHF.

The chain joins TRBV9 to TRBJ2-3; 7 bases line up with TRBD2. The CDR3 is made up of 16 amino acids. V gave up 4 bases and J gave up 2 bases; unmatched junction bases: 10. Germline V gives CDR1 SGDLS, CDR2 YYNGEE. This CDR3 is CASSTRGRGPTDTQYF. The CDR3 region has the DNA TGTGCCAGCAGCACTCGAGGGAGGGGCCCCACAGATACGCAGTATTTT.

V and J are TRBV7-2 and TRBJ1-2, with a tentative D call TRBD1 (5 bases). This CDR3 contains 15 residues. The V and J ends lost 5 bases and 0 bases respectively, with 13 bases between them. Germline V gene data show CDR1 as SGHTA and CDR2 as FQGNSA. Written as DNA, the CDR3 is TGTGCCAGCAGCCCGGGGACCGCAGCTAACTATGGCTACACCTTC. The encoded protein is CASSPGTAANYGYTF.

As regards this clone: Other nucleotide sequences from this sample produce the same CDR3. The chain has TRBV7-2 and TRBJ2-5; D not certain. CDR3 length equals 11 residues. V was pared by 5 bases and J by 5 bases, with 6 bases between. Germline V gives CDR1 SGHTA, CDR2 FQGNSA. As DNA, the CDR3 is TGTGCCAGCAGCGCCAAGGAGACCCAGTACTTC. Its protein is CASSAKETQYF.

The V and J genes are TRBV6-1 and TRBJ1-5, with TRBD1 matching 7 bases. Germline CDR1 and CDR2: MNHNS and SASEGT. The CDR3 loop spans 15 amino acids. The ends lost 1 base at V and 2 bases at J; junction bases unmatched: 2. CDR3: CASSEVGTGNQPQHF. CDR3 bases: TGTGCCAGCAGTGAAGTGGGGACAGGCAATCAGCCCCAGCATTTT.

CDR3 coding DNA: TGCAGCGTTGAAGATCCCCGCAGGCTAGATAACTATGGCTACACCTTC. Translated, it gives CSVEDPRRLDNYGYTF. The gene calls are TRBV29-1 and TRBJ1-2, with no clear D. The length of the CDR3 is 16 residues. Deletions cut 0 bases from V and 1 base from J, with 15 bases between. CDR1 is SQVTM, CDR2 ANQGSEA, per germline.

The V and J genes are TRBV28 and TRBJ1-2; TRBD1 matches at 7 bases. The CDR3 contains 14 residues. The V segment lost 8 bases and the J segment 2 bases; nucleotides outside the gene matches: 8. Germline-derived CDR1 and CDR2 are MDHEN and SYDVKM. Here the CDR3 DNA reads TGTGCCAGCCTACCAGGGGGTACCAACTATGGCTACACCTTC. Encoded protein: CASLPGGTNYGYTF.